This T cell receptor (beta chain) comes out of a study of cytomegalovirus exposure and HLA in healthy donors. Study outcomes and limitations: Several of the most significant clusters appeared, in a later analysis, to be linked to common viral pathogens.

PCR was performed using 60 Vbeta and 13 Jbeta primers. This table comes from immunoSEQ multiplex PCR, and its TCRdb copy is limited to in-frame clones, with some not included. This sample carries 280,000 or so clones, roughly 90% of them seen once, and the ten largest clones take roughly 2.3%. Healthy individuals who donated bone marrow served as the donors. V lost 0 bases and J 4 bases, leaving 17 bases between the germline ends. This CDR3 region has 17 residues. Germline CDR1 reads SGHRS; CDR2 reads YFSETQ. This clone was detected only once. What it recognizes is unknown. The chain joins TRBV5-1 to TRBJ1-3; D is perhaps TRBD1 (5 bases). This TCR derives from a woman between 18 and 30 years old in good health and CMV-seronegative. Specimen: PBMCs. CDR3 sequence (DNA): TGCGCCAGCAGCTTGGCCGAGAGTCATGCAGGGGGAAACACCATATATTTT. This sequence encodes CASSLAESHAGGNTIYF.